This T cell receptor (beta chain) is drawn from a study of cytomegalovirus exposure and HLA in healthy donors. The CDR3 totals 15 residues. Per germline, CDR1 LNHNV and CDR2 YYDKDF (reference sequence). Trimming removed 5 bases from V and 1 base from J, with 12 bases in between. Study conclusions and caveats: Earlier analysis looked at TCR beta V segments, and most were productive about 87% or about 30% of the time. The authors judged a highly shared variant cluster likely a sequencing artifact.

As to this clone: Its antigen is not identified.

This PCR relied on a set of 60 Vbeta primers and 13 Jbeta primers. Sequenced by immunoSEQ multiplex PCR; TCRdb stores in-frame clones only, minus some. The repertoire holds 200,000 to 300,000 clones, approximately 84% seen once, with roughly 2% in the top ten. V usage is TRBV15 and J usage is TRBJ1-3; D is undetermined. Sequencing was done on a sample of PBMCs. The receptor comes from a woman aged 40 to 50 in good health and CMV-seropositive. The CDR3 reads CATSVGRWSGNTIYF. The CDR3 nucleotides read TGTGCCACCAGCGTAGGGAGGTGGTCTGGAAACACCATATATTTT.